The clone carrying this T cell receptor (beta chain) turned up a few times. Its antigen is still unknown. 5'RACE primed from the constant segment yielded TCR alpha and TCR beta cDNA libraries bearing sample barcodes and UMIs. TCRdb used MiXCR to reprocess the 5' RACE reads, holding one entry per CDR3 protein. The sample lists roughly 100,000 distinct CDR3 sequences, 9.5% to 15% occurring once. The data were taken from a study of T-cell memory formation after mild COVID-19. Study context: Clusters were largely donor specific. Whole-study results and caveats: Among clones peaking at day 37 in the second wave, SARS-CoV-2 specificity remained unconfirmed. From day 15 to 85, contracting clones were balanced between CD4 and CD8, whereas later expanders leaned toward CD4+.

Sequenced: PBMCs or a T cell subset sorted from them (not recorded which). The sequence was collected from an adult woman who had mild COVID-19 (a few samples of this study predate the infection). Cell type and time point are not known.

The CDR3 reads CASSHDRADQEGYTF. The CDR3 DNA follows: TGTGCCAGCAGTCACGACAGGGCCGATCAGGAGGGCTACACCTTC. The genes are TRBV27 and TRBJ1-2, with 7 bases lining up with TRBD1. Germline loops: CDR1 MNHEY, CDR2 SMNVEV (reference sequence). The CDR3 length is 15 residues. V was pared by 5 bases and J by 8 bases, with 14 bases of the junction left unmatched.